The next 19 T cell receptor beta chains were all read from a single sample in a study of blood T cell repertoires in COVID-19. Measured with immunoSEQ multiplex PCR; TCRdb has only the in-frame clones, and not every one. The sample contains roughly 100,000 clones, approximately 83% of which appear only once. The sequenced sample was peripheral blood. The receptor set was obtained from a woman aged 80 or over with active or convalescent COVID-19.

This clone was found a few times. This chain joins TRBV24-1 and TRBJ2-1; 15 bases agree with TRBD2. The V and J ends lost 5 bases and 8 bases, in that order; junction bases with no gene match: 18. Germline V lookup: CDR1 KGHDR, CDR2 SFDVKD. The CDR3 sequence is 20 residues long. CDR3 sequence reads: CATSGFAGTSGGISVDEQFF. The DNA for the CDR3 is TGTGCCACCAGTGGGTTTGCGGGGACTAGCGGGGGGATTTCCGTCGATGAGCAGTTCTTC.

V and J are TRBV2 and TRBJ2-5; D is ambiguous. The CDR3 length is 11 residues. V lost 8 bases, J lost 5 bases, and 9 bases lay in between. Germline CDR1 reads SNHLY; CDR2 reads FYNNEI. As DNA, the CDR3 is TGTGCCAGCCGAACTCTGGAGACCCAGTACTTC. This translates into CASRTLETQYF.

Only a few counts were recorded for this clone. The rearrangement joins TRBV7-2 to TRBJ2-1; tentative D call: TRBD1 (5 bases). This CDR3 is 14 amino acids long. Germline V gives CDR1 SGHTA, CDR2 FQGNSA. V dropped 1 base and J dropped 6 bases, with 10 bases sitting between them. CDR3 protein: CASSLDRGSNEQFF. For the CDR3, the DNA is TGTGCCAGCAGCTTAGATAGGGGATCCAATGAGCAGTTCTTC.

The V gene is TRBV10-3, the J gene TRBJ2-7; 7 bases are shared with TRBD1. The CDR3 has 15 amino acids. With 1 base clipped from V and 6 bases from J, the junction kept 9 bases outside the gene matches. Germline values: CDR1 ENHRY, CDR2 SYGVKD. As DNA, the CDR3 is TGTGCCATCAGTGAGTTCCCCGACAGGGTACTCGAGCAGTACTTC. Amino acids: CAISEFPDRVLEQYF.

This clone occurred a few times. Here the CDR3 reads CASSPVAVGGVGEKLFF. CDR3 bases: TGTGCCAGCTCACCTGTCGCAGTGGGAGGGGTTGGTGAAAAACTGTTTTTT. This sequence joins TRBV18 and TRBJ1-4, with D possibly being TRBD1 (5 bases). Germline CDR1 is KGHSH and CDR2 is LQKENI. The CDR3 contains 17 residues. The V end was cut by 3 bases, the J end by 7 bases, with 21 bases between.

The genes are TRBV19 and TRBJ2-1; D possibly corresponds to TRBD2 (6 bases). The CDR3 runs 14 residues. The germline CDR1 and CDR2 sequences are LNHDA and SQIVND (reference sequence). V dropped 3 bases and J dropped 8 bases, with 14 bases sitting between them. The CDR3 coding sequence is TGTGCCAGTAGTATTTGGGGGGACCCGGATGAGCAGTTCTTC. Translated: CASSIWGDPDEQFF.

The CDR3 nucleotides read TGTGCCAGCAGTAGACAGGAGCCCAATCAGCCCCAGCATTTT. Residues: CASSRQEPNQPQHF. This chain joins TRBV28 and TRBJ1-5; D may be TRBD1 (6 bases). Trimming removed 5 bases at V and 3 bases at J, with 11 bases between. Per germline, CDR1 MDHEN and CDR2 SYDVKM. The CDR3 is 14 residues long.

The genes are TRBV5-4 and TRBJ1-2, with D possibly being TRBD1 (5 bases). Trimming pared 0 bases from V and 8 bases from J, leaving 14 bases between. There are 14 residues in the CDR3. Germline V gene lookup returns CDR1 SGHNT and CDR2 YYREEE (reference sequence). CDR3 sequence reads: CASSLGGVEGGYTF. The CDR3 bases are TGTGCCAGCAGCTTGGGCGGGGTTGAGGGGGGCTACACCTTC.

J is TRBJ2-7 and V is TRBV7-3; 11 positions agree with TRBD1. V was pared by 4 bases and J by 5 bases, with 4 bases of the junction left unmatched. In germline, CDR1 is SGHTA, CDR2 FQGTGA. The CDR3 spans 14 residues. The CDR3 sequence: CASSSGTGGDEQYF. CDR3 DNA sequence: TGTGCCAGCAGCTCCGGGACAGGGGGTGACGAGCAGTACTTC.

The chain links TRBV6-1 to TRBJ1-5; no definite D call. CDR1 MNHNS and CDR2 SASEGT come from the germline V gene. V lost 2 bases and J 9 bases, leaving 17 bases between the germline ends. This CDR3 has 15 amino acids. The CDR3 coding sequence is TGTGCCAGCAGTGAAAGAGGAACTGAATTATGGCCCCAGCATTTT. This translates into CASSERGTELWPQHF.

As to this clone: At one end, the junction sequence differs from germline, possibly due to a read error. This sequence joins TRBV24-1 and TRBJ1-4; D uncertain. Germline CDR1 is KGHDR and CDR2 is SFDVKD. The CDR3 extends over 12 amino acids. The CDR3 here is CATRLSQRKTVF. DNA of the CDR3: TGTGCCACCAGACTGTCTCAACGAAAAACTGTTTTT.

The rearrangement links TRBV29-1 to TRBJ2-2; TRBD1 agrees at 9 bases. The V and J ends lost 4 bases and 3 bases, in that order; junction bases with no gene match: 6. The CDR3 has 15 amino acids. The germline CDR1 and CDR2 sequences are SQVTM and ANQGSEA. CDR3 in amino acids: CSVAYRDRDTGELFF. In DNA, the CDR3 is TGCAGCGTTGCGTACCGGGACAGGGACACCGGGGAGCTGTTTTTT.

The chain employs TRBV4-2 and TRBJ2-5; TRBD2 matches 9 bases. The germline V gene encodes CDR1 LGHNA and CDR2 YNFKEQ. The CDR3 is 19 amino acids. With 0 bases clipped from V and 1 base from J, the junction kept 12 bases outside the gene matches. CDR3 amino acids: CASSQDRGISGGIQETQYF. The CDR3 DNA reads as TGTGCCAGCAGCCAAGATAGGGGCATTAGCGGGGGCATCCAAGAGACCCAGTACTTC.

The V and J genes are TRBV27 and TRBJ2-1; maybe TRBD1 (6 bases). V was trimmed by 5 bases and J by 2 bases, leaving 16 bases between them. The CDR3 sequence is 16 residues long. Germline lookup yields CDR1 MNHEY and CDR2 SMNVEV (reference sequence). The CDR3 reads CASSPQGHAAYNEQFF. CDR3 coding DNA: TGTGCCAGCAGTCCGCAGGGACACGCAGCCTACAATGAGCAGTTCTTC.

This clone has a handful of counts. V gene TRBV12-3 or TRBV12-4 combines with J gene TRBJ1-1, with D possibly TRBD1 on 6 matching bases. The germline V and J ends were trimmed by 7 bases and 4 bases, with 13 bases remaining between them. The CDR3 totals 13 residues. CDR3 in amino acids: CASNRGGGTEAFF. The CDR3 coding sequence is TGTGCCAGCAATCGAGGGGGGGGCACTGAAGCTTTCTTT.

This clone was found a few times. Mismatch with germline at one junction end may stem from a read error. This chain connects TRBV7-7 to TRBJ2-7; 7 positions match TRBD1. Germline V lookup: CDR1 SSHAT, CDR2 FNYEAQ (reference sequence). The CDR3 consists of 13 residues. The CDR3 sequence: CASSQGETYEQYF. The CDR3 coding sequence is TGTGCTAGCAGCCAGGGGGAGACCTACGAGCAGTACTTC.

V gene TRBV28 combines with J gene TRBJ1-5, with TRBD1 matching over 7 bases. J lost 1 base, V lost 7 bases, and 10 bases had no gene match. Germline lookup yields CDR1 MDHEN and CDR2 SYDVKM. The CDR3 is 16 residues long. The CDR3 here is CASTTTTGISNQPQHF. The CDR3 DNA follows: TGTGCCAGCACCACCACGACAGGGATCAGCAATCAGCCCCAGCATTTT.

This clone came up a few times. The genes are TRBV5-1 and TRBJ1-6; D uncertain. The CDR3 contains 14 residues. Germline CDR1 SGHRS, CDR2 YFSETQ. The V gene lost 4 bases and the J gene lost 7 bases, with 12 bases spanning the gap. CDR3 nucleotide sequence: TGCGCCAGCAGCCCACGGGAGGAGAATTCACCCCTCCACTTT. Encoded protein: CASSPREENSPLHF.

The chain employs TRBV7-2 and TRBJ1-1; 10 nucleotides align to TRBD1. Germline V gene lookup returns CDR1 SGHTA and CDR2 FQGNSA. The V gene end was trimmed by 3 bases and the J gene end by 2 bases; junction bases not matched to a gene: 12. The CDR3 consists of 18 residues. CDR3: CASSFKLGQGFGNTEAFF. In DNA form, the CDR3 reads TGTGCCAGCAGCTTTAAATTGGGACAGGGGTTCGGAAACACTGAAGCTTTCTTT. The full variable domain, with the rest looked up from reference TRBV7-2 and TRBJ1-1, is GAGVSQSPSNKVTEKGKDVELRCDPISGHTALYWYRQSLGQGLEFLIYFQGNSAPDKSGLPSDRFSAERTGGSVSTLTIQRTQQEDSAVYLCASSFKLGQGFGNTEAFFGQGTRLTVV.